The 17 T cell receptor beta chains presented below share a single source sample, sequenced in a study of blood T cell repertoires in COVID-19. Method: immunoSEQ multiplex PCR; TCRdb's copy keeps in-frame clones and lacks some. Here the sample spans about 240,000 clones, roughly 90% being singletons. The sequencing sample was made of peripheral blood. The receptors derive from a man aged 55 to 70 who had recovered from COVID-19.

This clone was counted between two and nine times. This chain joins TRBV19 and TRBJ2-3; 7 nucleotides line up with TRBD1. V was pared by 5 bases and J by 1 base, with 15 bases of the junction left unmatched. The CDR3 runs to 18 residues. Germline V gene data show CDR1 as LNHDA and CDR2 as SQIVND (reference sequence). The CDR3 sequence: CASSRRGTVGIRTDTQYF. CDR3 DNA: TGTGCCAGTAGTCGGCGAGGGACAGTTGGAATCCGCACAGATACGCAGTATTTT.

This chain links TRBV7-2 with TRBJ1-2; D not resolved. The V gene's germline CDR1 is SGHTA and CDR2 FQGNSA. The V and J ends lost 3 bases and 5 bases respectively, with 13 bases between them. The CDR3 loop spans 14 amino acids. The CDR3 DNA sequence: TGTGCCAGCAGCTTTGATATTAGCTCTTATGGCTACACCTTC. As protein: CASSFDISSYGYTF.

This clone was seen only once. The CDR3 nucleotides read TGTGCCTGGAGCTGGCCCGGAGGTCAGCCCCAGCATTTT. Its translation is CAWSWPGGQPQHF. The chain is built from TRBV30 and TRBJ1-5; D is uncertain. V shed 3 bases and J shed 6 bases, with 12 bases lying between them. Germline V gives CDR1 GTSNPN, CDR2 SVGIG (reference sequence). This CDR3 comprises 13 residues.

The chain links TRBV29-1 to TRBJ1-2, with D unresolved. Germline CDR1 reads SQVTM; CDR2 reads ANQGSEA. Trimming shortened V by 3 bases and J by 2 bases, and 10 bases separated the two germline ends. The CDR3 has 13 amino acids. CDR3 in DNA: TGCAGCGTTGATCCGGGTTCGAACTATGGCTACACCTTC. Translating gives CSVDPGSNYGYTF. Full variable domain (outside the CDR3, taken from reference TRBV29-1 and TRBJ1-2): SAVISQKPSRDICQRGTSLTIQCQVDSQVTMMFWYRQQPGQSLTLIATANQGSEATYESGFVIDKFPISRPNLTFSTLTVSNMSPEDSSIYLCSVDPGSNYGYTFGSGTRLTVV.

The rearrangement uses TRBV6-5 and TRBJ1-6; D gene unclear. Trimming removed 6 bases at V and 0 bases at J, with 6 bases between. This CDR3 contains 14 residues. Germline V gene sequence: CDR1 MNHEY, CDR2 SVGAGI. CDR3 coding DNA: TGTGCCAGCAGGGCCGCCTCCTATAATTCACCCCTCCACTTT. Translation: CASRAASYNSPLHF.

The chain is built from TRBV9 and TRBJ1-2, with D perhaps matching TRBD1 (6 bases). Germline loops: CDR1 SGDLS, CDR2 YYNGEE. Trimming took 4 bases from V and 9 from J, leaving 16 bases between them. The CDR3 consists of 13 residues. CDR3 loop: CASSLRQELRYTF. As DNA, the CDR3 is TGTGCCAGCAGCCTCCGACAGGAACTACGCTACACCTTC.

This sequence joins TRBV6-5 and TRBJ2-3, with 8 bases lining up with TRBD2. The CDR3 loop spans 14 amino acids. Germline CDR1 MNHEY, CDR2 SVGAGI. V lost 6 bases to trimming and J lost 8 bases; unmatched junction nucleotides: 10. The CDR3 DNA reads TGTGCCAGCAGGCGTTTAGCGGGGTCGGCTACGCAGTATTTT. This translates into CASRRLAGSATQYF.

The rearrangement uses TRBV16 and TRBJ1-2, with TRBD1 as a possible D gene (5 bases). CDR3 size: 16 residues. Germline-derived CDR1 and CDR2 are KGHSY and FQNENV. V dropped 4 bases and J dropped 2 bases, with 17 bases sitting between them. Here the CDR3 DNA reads TGTGCCAGCAGCCGGGAGACTGGGGGGGAGAACTATGGCTACACCTTC. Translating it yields CASSRETGGENYGYTF. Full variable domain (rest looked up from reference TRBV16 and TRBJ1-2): GEEVAQTPKHLVRGEGQKAKLYCAPIKGHSYVFWYQQVLKNEFKFLISFQNENVFDETGMPKERFSAKCLPNSPCSLEIQATKLEDSAVYFCASSRETGGENYGYTFGSGTRLTVV.

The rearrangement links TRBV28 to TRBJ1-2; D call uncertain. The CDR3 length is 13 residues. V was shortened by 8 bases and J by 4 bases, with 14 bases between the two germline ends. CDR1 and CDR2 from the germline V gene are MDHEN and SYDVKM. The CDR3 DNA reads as TGTGCCAGCTCACCCCCGGCGGCCTATGGCTACACCTTC. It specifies CASSPPAAYGYTF.

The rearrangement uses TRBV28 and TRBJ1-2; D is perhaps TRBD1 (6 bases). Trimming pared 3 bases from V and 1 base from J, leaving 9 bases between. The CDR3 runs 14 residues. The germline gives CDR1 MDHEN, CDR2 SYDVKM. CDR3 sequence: CASSLTGRNYGYTF. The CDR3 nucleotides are TGTGCCAGCAGTTTGACAGGCCGTAACTATGGCTACACCTTC.

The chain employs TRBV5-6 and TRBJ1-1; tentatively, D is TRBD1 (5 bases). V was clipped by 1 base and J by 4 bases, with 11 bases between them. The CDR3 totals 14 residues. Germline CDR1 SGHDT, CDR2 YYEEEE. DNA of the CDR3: TGTGCCAGCAGCTTGCCCGGGGGTGGCACTGAAGCTTTCTTT. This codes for CASSLPGGGTEAFF.

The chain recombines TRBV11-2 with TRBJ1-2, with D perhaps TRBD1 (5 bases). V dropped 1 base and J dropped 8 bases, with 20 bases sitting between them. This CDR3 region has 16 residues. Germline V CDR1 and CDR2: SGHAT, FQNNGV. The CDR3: CASSLATGGGLGGYTF. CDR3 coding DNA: TGTGCCAGCAGCTTAGCGACCGGGGGAGGATTGGGAGGCTACACCTTC.

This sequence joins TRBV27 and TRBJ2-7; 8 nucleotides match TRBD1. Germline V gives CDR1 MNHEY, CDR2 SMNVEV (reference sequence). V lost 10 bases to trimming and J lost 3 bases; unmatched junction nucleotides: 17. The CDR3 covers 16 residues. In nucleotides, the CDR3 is TGTGCCATTTCCAGCAACGGACGACAGGGGTGCTACGAGCAGTACGTC. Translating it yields CAISSNGRQGCYEQYV.

This CDR3 is CASSPDRGLFGELFF. The CDR3 DNA reads as TGTGCCAGCAGCCCGGACAGGGGGCTCTTCGGGGAGCTGTTTTTT. V and J are TRBV7-9 and TRBJ2-2, with 11 bases that match TRBD1. CDR3 size: 15 residues. Germline CDR1 reads SEHNR; CDR2 reads FQNEAQ (reference sequence). V shed 5 bases and J 7 bases; nucleotides not matched to a gene: 6.

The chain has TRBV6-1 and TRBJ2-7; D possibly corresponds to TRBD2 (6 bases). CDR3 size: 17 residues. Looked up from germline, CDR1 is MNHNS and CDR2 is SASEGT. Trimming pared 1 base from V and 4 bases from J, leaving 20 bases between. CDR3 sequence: CASSEETGAWGIYEQYF. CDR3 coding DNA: TGTGCCAGCAGTGAAGAAACGGGAGCCTGGGGGATTTACGAGCAGTACTTC.

The CDR3 bases are TGTGCCAGCAGCCAAGGTAGGCGAGCGGGCCCATCTGGGGCCAACGTCCTGACTTTC. Amino acids: CASSQGRRAGPSGANVLTF. This sequence joins TRBV3-1 (or the pseudogene TRBV3-2) and TRBJ2-6; a weak D match, TRBD2 (6 bases). The CDR3 has 19 amino acids. V was shortened by 1 base and J by 1 base, with 17 bases between the two germline ends. CDR1 is LGHDT, CDR2 YNNKEL, per germline (reference sequence).

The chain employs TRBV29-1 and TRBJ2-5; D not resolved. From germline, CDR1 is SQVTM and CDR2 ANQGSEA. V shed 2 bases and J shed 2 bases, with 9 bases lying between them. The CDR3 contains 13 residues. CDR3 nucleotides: TGCAGCGTTGAAACAGATATTCAAGAGACCCAGTACTTC. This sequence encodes CSVETDIQETQYF.